Given below is one T cell receptor beta chain in context. Antigen: not known. PCR employed 60 Vbeta and 13 Jbeta primers. Libraries were prepared by immunoSEQ multiplex PCR; TCRdb keeps only in-frame clonotypes and omits some of them. The repertoire has 250,000 to 350,000 clones, 75% to 85% of them found once; the top ten carry over 0.3%. The data were obtained in a study of cytomegalovirus exposure and HLA in healthy donors. CDR3 length: 14 residues. From germline, CDR1 is SGHVS and CDR2 FQNEAQ. V was pared by 3 bases and J by 3 bases, with 11 bases between. The study's findings and limits: TCR beta V segments were, for the most part, productive about 87% or about 30% of the time in an earlier analysis. Some V segments (TRBV6-2 and TRBV6-3 among them) were excluded as indistinguishable. The authors confirmed in vitro that a few CMV-associated chains were specific for CMV antigens.

The chain links TRBV7-8 to TRBJ1-2; D is unclear. The sequenced sample consisted of PBMCs. The source is a girl aged 2 to 9 in good health and CMV-seronegative. This chain's CDR3 is CASSFSRQDYGYTF. As DNA, the CDR3 is TGTGCCAGCAGCTTCTCCCGCCAGGACTATGGCTACACCTTC.